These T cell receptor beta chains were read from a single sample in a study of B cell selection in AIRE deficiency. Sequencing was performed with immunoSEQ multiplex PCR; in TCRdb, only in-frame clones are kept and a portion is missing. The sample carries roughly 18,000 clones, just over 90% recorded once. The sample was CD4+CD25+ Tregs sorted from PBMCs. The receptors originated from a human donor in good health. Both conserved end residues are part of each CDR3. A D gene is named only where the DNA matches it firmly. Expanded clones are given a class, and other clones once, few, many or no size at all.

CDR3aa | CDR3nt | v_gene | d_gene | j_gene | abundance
CASSEYRGRGGYTF | TGTGCCAGCAGTGAATACCGGGGCAGGGGTGGCTACACCTTC | TRBV25-1 | NA | TRBJ1-2 | NA
CASSYGGGEKLFF | TGTGCCAGCAGCTACGGGGGTGGAGAAAAACTGTTTTTT | TRBV5-5 | NA | TRBJ1-4 | NA
CASSRGRISNQPQHF | TGTGCCAGCAGCCGCGGACGTATAAGCAATCAGCCCCAGCATTTT | TRBV7-9 | NA | TRBJ1-5 | NA
CASSSRERSKGEQYF | TGTGCCAGCAGCTCTAGGGAGAGATCTAAGGGAGAGCAGTACTTC | TRBV7-9 | NA | TRBJ2-7 | NA
CASSIDRWQKRYGYTF | TGTGCCAGTAGTATAGATCGCTGGCAGAAACGCTATGGCTACACCTTC | TRBV19 | NA | TRBJ1-2 | NA
CASSSRYTDTQYF | TGTGCCAGCAGCTCCCGTTACACAGATACGCAGTATTTT | TRBV7-2 | NA | TRBJ2-3 | once
CASSPFRGRVDTQYF | TGTGCCAGCTCACCATTCCGCGGGAGGGTCGATACGCAGTATTTT | TRBV18 | TRBD2 | TRBJ2-3 | once
CASSLKGRGNTEAFF | TGTGCCAGCAGCTTAAAAGGCAGGGGGAACACTGAAGCTTTCTTT | TRBV7-3 | NA | TRBJ1-1 | once
CASSPNVRGAYNEQFF | TGTGCCAGCAGCCCGAATGTGCGCGGGGCCTACAATGAGCAGTTCTTC | TRBV7-8 | NA | TRBJ2-1 | NA
CASSLFLAYTEAFF | TGTGCCAGCAGCCTCTTTTTAGCTTACACTGAAGCTTTCTTT | TRBV5-6 | NA | TRBJ1-1 | NA
CASSLSAGFNNEQFF | TGTGCCAGCAGTCTCTCGGCCGGGTTCAACAATGAGCAGTTCTTC | TRBV7-3 | NA | TRBJ2-1 | NA
CASSQLNRGLGYTF | TGTGCCAGCAGCCAACTGAACAGGGGGCTCGGCTACACCTTC | TRBV4-2 | TRBD1 | TRBJ1-2 | NA
CASSLGREGDEQYF | TGCGCCAGCAGCTTGGGGCGGGAGGGCGACGAGCAGTACTTC | TRBV5-1 | TRBD2 | TRBJ2-7 | NA
CASSYSGGREAFF | TGTGCCAGCAGTTACTCCGGGGGGCGTGAAGCTTTCTTT | TRBV6-6 | NA | TRBJ1-1 | once
CASSPGDLSGNTIYF | TGCGCCAGCAGCCCAGGGGATCTCTCTGGAAACACCATATATTTT | TRBV5-1 | NA | TRBJ1-3 | NA
CASSKQANEQFF | TGTGCCAGCAGCAAACAAGCGAATGAGCAGTTCTTC | TRBV21-1 | NA | TRBJ2-1 | NA
CASSVGGGTGLAYYNEQFF | TGTGCCAGCAGCGTAGGTGGAGGGACGGGGCTTGCATACTACAATGAGCAGTTCTTC | TRBV9 | NA | TRBJ2-1 | NA
CAWRRASSYNSPLHF | TGTGCCTGGAGGAGGGCGAGCTCCTATAATTCACCCCTCCACTTT | TRBV30 | NA | TRBJ1-6 | few
CASSSLAGDTQYF | TGTGCCAGCAGCTCACTAGCGGGAGATACGCAGTATTTT | TRBV7-9 | TRBD2 | TRBJ2-3 | once
CASRPRQFQETQYF | TGTGCCAGCAGACCTCGACAGTTTCAAGAGACCCAGTACTTC | TRBV6-1 | NA | TRBJ2-5 | NA
CASSIRTGGLRGTEAFF | TGTGCCAGTAGTATAAGGACAGGGGGGTTGAGGGGAACTGAAGCTTTCTTT | TRBV19 | TRBD1 | TRBJ1-1 | NA
CASSLMSGTDRKFF | TGCGCCAGCAGTTTAATGAGCGGGACTGATCGGAAGTTCTTC | TRBV5-1 | TRBD2 | TRBJ2-1 | NA
CASSARTGGGDTF | TGTGCCAGTAGTGCGCGGACAGGGGGAGGTGACACCTTC | TRBV19 | TRBD1 | TRBJ1-2 | NA
CASSLSGGGGQTQYF | TGTGCCAGCAGCCTTTCAGGGGGAGGCGGACAGACCCAGTACTTC | TRBV7-6 | NA | TRBJ2-5 | NA
CASSFRRVSYGYTF | TGTGCCAGCAGCTTTCGGAGGGTTTCCTATGGCTACACCTTC | TRBV11-2 | NA | TRBJ1-2 | once
CASSPLAKSSYEQYF | TGTGCCAGCAGCCCGCTAGCGAAGAGCTCCTACGAGCAGTACTTC | TRBV6-9 | NA | TRBJ2-7 | NA
CASTRFKGAGNTEAFF | TGCGCCAGCACTAGGTTCAAGGGGGCCGGGAACACTGAAGCTTTCTTT | TRBV5-1 | TRBD1 | TRBJ1-1 | NA
CASSPLGQSYEQYF | TGTGCCAGCTCACCACTGGGACAGTCCTACGAGCAGTACTTC | TRBV18 | TRBD1 | TRBJ2-7 | NA
CASSLPPAMGGEQYF | TGTGCCAGCAGTTTACCACCGGCCATGGGGGGGGAGCAGTACTTC | TRBV28 | TRBD2 | TRBJ2-7 | NA
CASSERGSGELFF | TGTGCCAGCAGCGAAAGAGGTAGCGGGGAGCTGTTTTTT | TRBV7-9 | NA | TRBJ2-2 | NA
CASRTVVGEKLFF | TGTGCCAGTAGGACAGTCGTGGGTGAAAAACTGTTTTTT | TRBV2 | NA | TRBJ1-4 | NA
CASSPGLAPSGELFF | TGTGCCAGCTCACCCGGACTAGCTCCCTCAGGGGAGCTGTTTTTT | TRBV18 | TRBD2 | TRBJ2-2 | NA
CASSYSWGAKNIQYF | TGTGCCAGCAGTTACTCATGGGGGGCCAAAAACATTCAGTACTTC | TRBV6-6 | NA | TRBJ2-4 | NA
CSVVVTSTSGRAGVQFF | TGCAGCGTTGTGGTGACATCAACTAGCGGGAGGGCCGGAGTCCAGTTCTTC | TRBV29-1 | TRBD2 | TRBJ2-1 | NA
CASSYVYLLAKNIQYF | TGTGCCAGCAGTTATGTCTACCTACTAGCCAAAAACATTCAGTACTTC | TRBV6-6 | NA | TRBJ2-4 | NA
CASSQGPYNEQFF | TGCGCCAGCAGCCAGGGACCCTACAATGAGCAGTTCTTC | TRBV5-1 | NA | TRBJ2-1 | NA
CASSFTPVVTEAFF | TGTGCCAGCAGCTTCACCCCGGTGGTTACTGAAGCTTTCTTT | TRBV7-2 | NA | TRBJ1-1 | NA
CASSAGTHQETQYF | TGTGCCAGCAGCGCCGGGACACACCAAGAGACCCAGTACTTC | TRBV9 | NA | TRBJ2-5 | NA
CASSPGDAQGANQPQHF | TGTGCCAGCAGTCCCGGGGACGCTCAGGGGGCAAATCAGCCCCAGCATTTT | TRBV28 | TRBD1 | TRBJ1-5 | NA
CASSPRNRWNTEAFF | TGTGCCAGCAGCCCCCGTAACAGGTGGAACACTGAAGCTTTCTTT | TRBV9 | NA | TRBJ1-1 | NA
CATSRSVSYNEQFF | TGTGCCACCAGCAGATCCGTTTCCTACAATGAGCAGTTCTTC | TRBV15 | NA | TRBJ2-1 | once
CASSLLHEQFF | TGTGCCAGCAGTCTTCTTCATGAGCAGTTCTTC | TRBV28 | NA | TRBJ2-1 | NA
CASSGAVWTQYF | TGTGCCAGCTCAGGTGCGGTGTGGACCCAGTACTTC | TRBV28 | NA | TRBJ2-5 | NA
CASSFPTGQTQYF | TGTGCCAGCAGCTTCCCGACAGGACAGACCCAGTACTTC | TRBV7-2 | NA | TRBJ2-5 | NA
CASSGQIYGYTF | TGTGCCAGCAGTGGACAGATCTATGGCTACACCTTC | TRBV6-1 | NA | TRBJ1-2 | NA
CASSARVDYGYTF | TGTGCCAGCAGTGCAAGGGTCGACTATGGCTACACCTTC | TRBV2 | NA | TRBJ1-2 | NA
CASSLRQGPYNEQFF | TGTGCCAGCAGCTTGCGACAGGGTCCCTACAATGAGCAGTTCTTC | TRBV5-4 | TRBD1 | TRBJ2-1 | once
CASSQSGRAMETQYF | TGCGCCAGCAGCCAAAGCGGGAGGGCTATGGAGACCCAGTACTTC | TRBV5-1 | TRBD2 | TRBJ2-5 | NA
CASSPGTTDTQYF | TGTGCCAGCTCACCAGGTACCACAGATACGCAGTATTTT | TRBV18 | NA | TRBJ2-3 | NA
CASSLLADFSTDTQYF | TGTGCCAGCAGCTTGCTAGCGGACTTTAGCACAGATACGCAGTATTTT | TRBV5-5 | TRBD2 | TRBJ2-3 | NA